Detailed here is one TCR beta chain. This clonotype was recorded a few times. The antigen it binds to is not known. No per-base quality is available; no much larger clone lies one base away. The approximately 41 donors, aged roughly 6 to 90 years, were systemically healthy Caucasian individuals from Russia. Each donor gave roughly 9 milliliters of peripheral blood, drawn into EDTA-treated Vacutainer tubes. Ficoll-Paque density-gradient centrifugation was used to isolate PBMCs, with at least 7 million per sample. Trizol reagent was used to extract total RNA from PBMCs, with at least 5.5 micrograms per sample. The percentages of naive CD45RAhigh/CD27high T cells were determined by flow cytometry on a PBMC aliquot from every donor. The data belong to a study of blood T cells in healthy people across ages (dated by TCRdb to about 2015). Background for the entire study: In model experiments, template switching captured roughly one uniquely barcoded TCR beta cDNA molecule for every two T cells. The study measured age-related changes in TCR beta repertoire diversity using deep sequencing normalized with unique cDNA molecular identifiers. Using the same blood draw, the study looked at two additional independent replicas of 1 million unique cDNA reads for two donors, one aged 18 to 29 and the other aged 80 or older. Four age groups were formed from the donors: young (average about 15 years), middle-aged (around 41), aged (over 55) and long-lived (more than 75).

Results and caveats for the whole study, not just this receptor: There was a strong correlation between observed TCR beta diversity and the percentage of naive T cells measured by flow cytometry. Compared with the aged group, more naive CD4+ T cells, fewer expanded clones and increased TCR diversity were shown by the long-lived group, suggesting age selection. Observed TCR beta diversity per million T cells fell roughly linearly with age, and a significant reduction was already apparent by age roughly 40. Donor CMV infection status was unknown, potentially confounding age-related changes in expanded clonotypes. Total diversity estimates from one million sequenced T cells were considered lower bounds and underestimates. Because profiling used bulk unsorted PBMCs, naive and antigen-experienced compartments could not be compared conclusively.

Receptors were amplified or captured by 5' RACE. The reads were generated on an Illumina HiSeq 2500. A second PCR of about 6 to 11 cycles was performed with a sample-barcoded 5' primer and a J-beta primer mix. Each TCR beta cDNA molecule received a unique molecular identifier from a template-switch 5' adaptor carrying 12 random nucleotides. Each sample yielded at least 2.5 million CDR3-containing paired-end reads. First-strand cDNA synthesis was performed from all RNA using the Mint cDNA synthesis kit, with priming by a TRBC-specific oligonucleotide. All cDNA was treated with uracil-DNA glycosylase and then went through a first 18-cycle PCR with the universal primers M1SS and BC2_uni_R. On the study's bioinformatics: For normalization, 1 million high-quality reads were randomly selected from each sample, with every read carrying a distinct molecular identifier. Instead of being binned into consensus sequences, reads with shared molecular identifiers were discarded. MiTCR, with a Q25 quality threshold and the strictest error-elimination algorithm, was used for CDR3 identification, clonotype clustering and error correction. Lower-bound total TCR beta diversity was estimated with a nonparametric unseen species model using Euler transformation. TCRdb applied fastp at Q25 and MiXCR to the public reads, then kept only in-frame beta chains. Each CDR3 protein gets just one entry, which takes the most common genes and DNA from the rows behind it. The V and J calls come from TCRdb's annotation, not from the publication. A total of 450,000 to 600,000 distinct CDR3 sequences appear in this sample, around a quarter of them only once. Together, the top ten hold approximately 3.7% of the sample.

For CDR1 and CDR2, the germline V gene (reference sequence) lists MNHEY and SMNVEV. Reading from cysteine to phenylalanine, the CDR3 counts 14 amino acids. Just the 42-base CDR3 DNA is kept, in frame starting at base 1. These data were also reused for a study on T cells of mothers and their children. According to the second study: Nine systemically healthy Caucasian individuals, comprising three mothers and their six children, were included as donors. cDNA synthesis used all of the extracted RNA, with around 1.5 ug of RNA in each 15 ul reaction. In the second PCR, sample barcodes and 2-4 random nucleotides were introduced via the M1S primer. Each mother yielded over 9.5 million TCR beta CDR3 reads and each child 2.5 million to 3 million reads. TCR recombination output is similarly shaped by thymic selection in related and unrelated pairs, with a minor effect exerted by inherited differences. Normalized repertoire overlap in related mother-child pairs was always slightly higher than in unrelated mother-child pairs, but the difference was never significant. No persistent microchimeric T cell clones were found, with a detection sensitivity of approximately 100 clones per million clonotypes. In the study, deep NGS was used to compare the TCR beta repertoires of mothers and children, and features distinguishing related mother-child pairs from unrelated individuals were sought. On average, the children were about 12 +/- 4 years old, while the mothers were approximately 40 +/- 4 years old. Libraries were sequenced on Illumina HiSeq 2000 with 100+100 nt paired-end reads after adapter ligation with NEBNext reagents. To avoid cross-contamination, the mother libraries and the child libraries were prepared a month apart and sequenced in separate runs. Each donor had between about 450,000 and 2,100,000 distinct TCR beta clonotypes identified. Naive TCR beta clonotypes were estimated from low-frequency clonotypes matched to each donor's FACS-determined naive share, without sorting.

The chain is made from TRBV27 and TRBJ2-5, with TRBD2 matching 12 junction bases. The J call could be wrong; TRBJ2-1 is a better fit for the DNA end. This sequence originates from a boy aged 2 to 9 in good health. The sample was blood. The CDR3 reads CASRPRGLAGEQFF. The DNA reads TGTGCCAGCAGGCCTAGGGGACTAGCGGGTGAGCAGTTCTTC.